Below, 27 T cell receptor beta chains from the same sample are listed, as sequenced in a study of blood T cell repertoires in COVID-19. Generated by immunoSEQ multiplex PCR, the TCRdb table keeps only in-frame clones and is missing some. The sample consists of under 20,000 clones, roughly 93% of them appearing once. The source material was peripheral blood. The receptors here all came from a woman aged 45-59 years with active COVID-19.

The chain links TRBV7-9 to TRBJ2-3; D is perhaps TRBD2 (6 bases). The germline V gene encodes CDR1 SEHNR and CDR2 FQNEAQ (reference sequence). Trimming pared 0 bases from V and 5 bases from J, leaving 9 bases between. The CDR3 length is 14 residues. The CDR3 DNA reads TGTGCCAGCAGCTTAGCTGGGGGAGGAGATACGCAGTATTTT. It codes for CASSLAGGGDTQYF.

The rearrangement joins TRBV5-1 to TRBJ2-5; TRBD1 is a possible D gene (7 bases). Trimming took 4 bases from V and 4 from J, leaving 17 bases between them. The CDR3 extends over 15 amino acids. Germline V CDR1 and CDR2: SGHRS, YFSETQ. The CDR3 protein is CASSAFSQGGETQYF. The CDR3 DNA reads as TGCGCCAGCAGCGCGTTCTCCCAGGGGGGAGAGACCCAGTACTTC. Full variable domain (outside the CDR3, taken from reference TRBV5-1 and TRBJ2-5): KAGVTQTPRYLIKTRGQQVTLSCSPISGHRSVSWYQQTPGQGLQFLFEYFSETQRNKGNFPGRFSGRQFSNSRSEMNVSTLELGDSALYLCASSAFSQGGETQYFGPGTRLLVL.

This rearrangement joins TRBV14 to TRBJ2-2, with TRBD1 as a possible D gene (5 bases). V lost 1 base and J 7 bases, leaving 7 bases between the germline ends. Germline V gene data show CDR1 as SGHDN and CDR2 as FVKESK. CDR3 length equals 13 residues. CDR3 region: CASSQGRVGELFF. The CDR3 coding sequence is TGTGCCAGCAGCCAAGGCAGGGTCGGGGAGCTGTTTTTT.

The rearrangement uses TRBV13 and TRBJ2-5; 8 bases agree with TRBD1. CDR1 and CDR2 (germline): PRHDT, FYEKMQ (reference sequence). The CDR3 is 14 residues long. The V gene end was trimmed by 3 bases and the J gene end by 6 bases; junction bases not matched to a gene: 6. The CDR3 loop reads CASSFLDRGKTQYF. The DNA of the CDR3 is TGTGCCAGCAGCTTCCTTGACAGGGGCAAGACCCAGTACTTC.

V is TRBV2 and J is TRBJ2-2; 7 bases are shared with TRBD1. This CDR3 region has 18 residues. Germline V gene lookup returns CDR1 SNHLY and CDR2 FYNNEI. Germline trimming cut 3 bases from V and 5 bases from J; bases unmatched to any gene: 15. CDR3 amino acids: CASSDQQGSIPGTGELFF. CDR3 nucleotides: TGTGCCAGCAGTGATCAACAGGGGTCCATACCTGGGACCGGGGAGCTGTTTTTT. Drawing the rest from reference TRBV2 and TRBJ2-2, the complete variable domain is EPEVTQTPSHQVTQMGQEVILRCVPISNHLYFYWYRQILGQKVEFLVSFYNNEISEKSEIFDDQFSVERPDGSNFTLKIRSTKLEDSAMYFCASSDQQGSIPGTGELFFGEGSRLTVL.

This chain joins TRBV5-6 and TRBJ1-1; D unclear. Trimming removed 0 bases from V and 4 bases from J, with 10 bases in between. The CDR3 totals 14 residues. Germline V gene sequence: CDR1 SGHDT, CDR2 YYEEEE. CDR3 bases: TGTGCCAGCAGCTTGGATCGGGTGGGCACTGAAGCTTTCTTT. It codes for CASSLDRVGTEAFF.

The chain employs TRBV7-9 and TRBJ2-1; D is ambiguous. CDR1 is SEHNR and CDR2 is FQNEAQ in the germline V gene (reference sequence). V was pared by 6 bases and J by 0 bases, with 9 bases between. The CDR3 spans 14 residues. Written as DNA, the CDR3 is TGTGCCAGCAGGTCTACGTCCTCCTACAATGAGCAGTTCTTC. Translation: CASRSTSSYNEQFF.

The CDR3 DNA is TGTGCCAGCAGCTTATACAGGGGGCAACGCACTGAAGCTTTCTTT. It specifies CASSLYRGQRTEAFF. The chain combines TRBV7-9 with TRBJ1-1, with 9 bases matching TRBD1. Per germline, CDR1 SEHNR and CDR2 FQNEAQ (reference sequence). Trimming took 2 bases from V and 4 from J; bases not matched to a gene: 5. This CDR3 has 15 amino acids. Looking up the rest from reference TRBV7-9 and TRBJ1-1 gives the full variable domain: DTGVSQNPRHKITKRGQNVTFRCDPISEHNRLYWYRQTLGQGPEFLTYFQNEAQLEKSRLLSDRFSAERPKGSFSTLEIQRTEQGDSAMYLCASSLYRGQRTEAFFGQGTRLTVV.

The DNA for the CDR3 is TGTGCCAGCAGTGCGGACAGGGTCGGCCACAATGAGCAGTTCTTC. This codes for CASSADRVGHNEQFF. The rearrangement links TRBV2 to TRBJ2-1; 8 bases are shared with TRBD1. The J segment lost 5 bases and the V segment lost 4 bases, leaving 7 bases of the junction unmatched. Germline loops: CDR1 SNHLY, CDR2 FYNNEI. The CDR3 consists of 15 residues.

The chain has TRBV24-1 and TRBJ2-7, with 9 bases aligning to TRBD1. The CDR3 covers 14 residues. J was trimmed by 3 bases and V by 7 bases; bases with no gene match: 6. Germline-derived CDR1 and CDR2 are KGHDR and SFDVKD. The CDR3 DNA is TGTGCCACCAGGGTCGGACAGGGGATCTACGAGCAGTACTTC. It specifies CATRVGQGIYEQYF.

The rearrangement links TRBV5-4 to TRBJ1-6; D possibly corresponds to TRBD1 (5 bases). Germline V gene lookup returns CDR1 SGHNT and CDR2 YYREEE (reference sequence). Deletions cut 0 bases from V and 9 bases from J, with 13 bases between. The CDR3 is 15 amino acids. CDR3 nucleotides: TGTGCCAGCAGCTTGGGCCAGGGAATTGTTTCACCCCTCCACTTT. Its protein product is CASSLGQGIVSPLHF.

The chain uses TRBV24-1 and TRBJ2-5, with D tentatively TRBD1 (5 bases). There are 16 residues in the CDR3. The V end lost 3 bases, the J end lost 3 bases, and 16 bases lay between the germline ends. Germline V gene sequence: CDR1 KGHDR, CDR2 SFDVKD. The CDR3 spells CATSDNERGQKETQYF. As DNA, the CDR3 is TGTGCCACCAGTGATAACGAAAGAGGACAAAAAGAGACCCAGTACTTC.

CDR3 in DNA: TGTGCCAGCACCGTTAGAGGGCTTGACACTGAAGCTTTCTTT. Its translation is CASTVRGLDTEAFF. The chain employs TRBV7-9 and TRBJ1-1; the D is unclear. CDR1 is SEHNR, CDR2 FQNEAQ, per germline (reference sequence). Trimming shortened V by 7 bases and J by 3 bases, and 15 bases separated the two germline ends. The CDR3 length is 14 residues.

The CDR3 here is CASTRQGAYF. In DNA form, the CDR3 reads TGTGCCAGCACCCGACAGGGCGCGTACTTC. The chain combines TRBV27 with TRBJ2-5; 7 bases line up with TRBD1. After removal of 7 bases from V and 13 bases from J, the junction contained 6 bases not matched to a gene. CDR1 and CDR2 from the germline V gene are MNHEY and SMNVEV (reference sequence). The CDR3 contains 10 residues.

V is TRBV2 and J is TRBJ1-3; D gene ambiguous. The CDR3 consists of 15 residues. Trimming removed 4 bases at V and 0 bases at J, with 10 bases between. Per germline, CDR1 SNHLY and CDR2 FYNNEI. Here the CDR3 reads CASSGIRSSGNTIYF. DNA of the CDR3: TGTGCCAGCAGTGGCATTCGGAGCTCTGGAAACACCATATATTTT.

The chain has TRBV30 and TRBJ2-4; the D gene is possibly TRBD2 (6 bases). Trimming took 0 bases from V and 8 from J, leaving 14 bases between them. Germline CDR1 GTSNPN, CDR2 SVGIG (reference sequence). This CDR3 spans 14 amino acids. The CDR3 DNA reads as TGTGCCTGGAGTGTACCCAGGAGGGTCCACATTCAGTACTTC. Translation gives CAWSVPRRVHIQYF.

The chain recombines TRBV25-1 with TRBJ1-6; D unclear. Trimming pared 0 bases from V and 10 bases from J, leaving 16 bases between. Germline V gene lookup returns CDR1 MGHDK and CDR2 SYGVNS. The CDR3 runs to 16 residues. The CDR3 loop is CASSEYGGLADSPLHF. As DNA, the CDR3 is TGTGCCAGCAGTGAATATGGAGGGCTAGCGGACTCACCCCTCCACTTT.

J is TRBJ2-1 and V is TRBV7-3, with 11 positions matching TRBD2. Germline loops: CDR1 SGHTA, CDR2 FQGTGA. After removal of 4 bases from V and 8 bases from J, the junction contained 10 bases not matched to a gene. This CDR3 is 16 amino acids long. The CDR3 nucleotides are TGTGCCAGCAGCTCCATCACGGGACTAGCGGCGGATGAGCAGTTCTTC. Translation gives CASSSITGLAADEQFF. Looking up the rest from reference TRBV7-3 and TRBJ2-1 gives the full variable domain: GAGVSQTPSNKVTEKGKYVELRCDPISGHTALYWYRQSLGQGPEFLIYFQGTGAADDSGLPNDRFFAVRPEGSVSTLKIQRTERGDSAVYLCASSSITGLAADEQFFGPGTRLTVL.

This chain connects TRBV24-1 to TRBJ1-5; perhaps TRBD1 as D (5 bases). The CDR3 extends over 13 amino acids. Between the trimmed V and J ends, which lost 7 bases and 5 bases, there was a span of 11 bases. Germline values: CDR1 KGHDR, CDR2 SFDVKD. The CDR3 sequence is CATRAGWDQPQHF. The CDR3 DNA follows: TGTGCCACCAGGGCAGGGTGGGATCAGCCCCAGCATTTT.

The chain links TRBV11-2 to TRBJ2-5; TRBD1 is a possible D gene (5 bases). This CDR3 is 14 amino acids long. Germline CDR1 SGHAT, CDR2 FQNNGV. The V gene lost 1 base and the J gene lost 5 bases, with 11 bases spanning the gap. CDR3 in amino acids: CASSLGQPWETQYF. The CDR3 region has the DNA TGTGCCAGCAGCTTAGGACAGCCCTGGGAGACCCAGTACTTC.

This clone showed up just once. Here the CDR3 DNA reads TGTGCCAGCAGCCCTCACTTAACAGGGATGAGGGGCAATGAGCAGTTCTTC. This translates into CASSPHLTGMRGNEQFF. The gene calls are TRBV9 and TRBJ2-1; tentatively, D is TRBD1 (6 bases). The germline V gene encodes CDR1 SGDLS and CDR2 YYNGEE. This CDR3 region has 17 residues. The V and J ends lost 4 bases and 6 bases respectively, with 23 bases between them.

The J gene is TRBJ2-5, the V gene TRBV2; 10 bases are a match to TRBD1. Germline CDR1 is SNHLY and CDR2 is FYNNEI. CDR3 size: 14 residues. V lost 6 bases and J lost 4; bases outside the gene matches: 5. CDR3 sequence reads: CASSVDRGPETQYF. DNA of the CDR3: TGTGCCAGCAGCGTCGACAGGGGGCCAGAGACCCAGTACTTC.

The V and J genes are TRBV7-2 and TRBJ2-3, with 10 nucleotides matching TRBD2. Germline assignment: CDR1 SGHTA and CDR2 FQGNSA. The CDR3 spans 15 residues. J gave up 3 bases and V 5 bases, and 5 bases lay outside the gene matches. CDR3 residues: CASSPASGRTDTQYF. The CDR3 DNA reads TGTGCCAGCAGCCCCGCTAGCGGGAGAACAGATACGCAGTATTTT. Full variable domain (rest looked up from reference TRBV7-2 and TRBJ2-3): GAGVSQSPSNKVTEKGKDVELRCDPISGHTALYWYRQSLGQGLEFLIYFQGNSAPDKSGLPSDRFSAERTGGSVSTLTIQRTQQEDSAVYLCASSPASGRTDTQYFGPGTRLTVL.

The CDR3 coding sequence is TGTGCCAGCAGCCCCGGGGTTGCCTCTGATACGCAGTATTTT. Protein sequence: CASSPGVASDTQYF. This chain links TRBV13 with TRBJ2-3, with D possibly matching TRBD2 (5 bases). Germline-derived CDR1 and CDR2 are PRHDT and FYEKMQ (reference sequence). This CDR3 contains 14 residues. V lost 5 bases, J lost 6 bases, and 15 bases lay in between.

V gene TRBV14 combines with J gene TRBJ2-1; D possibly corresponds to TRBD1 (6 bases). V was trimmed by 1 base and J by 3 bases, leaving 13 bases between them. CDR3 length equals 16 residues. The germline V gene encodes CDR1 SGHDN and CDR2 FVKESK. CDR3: CASSQGDNYVYNEQFF. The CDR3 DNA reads TGTGCCAGCAGCCAAGGGGACAATTATGTCTACAATGAGCAGTTCTTC. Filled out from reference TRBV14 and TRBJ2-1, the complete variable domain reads EAGVTQFPSHSVIEKGQTVTLRCDPISGHDNLYWYRRVMGKEIKFLLHFVKESKQDESGMPNNRFLAERTGGTYSTLKVQPAELEDSGVYFCASSQGDNYVYNEQFFGPGTRLTVL.

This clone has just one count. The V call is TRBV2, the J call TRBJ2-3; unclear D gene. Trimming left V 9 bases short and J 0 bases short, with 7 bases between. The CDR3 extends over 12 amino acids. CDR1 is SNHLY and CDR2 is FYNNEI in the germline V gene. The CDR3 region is CASALSTDTQYF. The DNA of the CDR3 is TGTGCCAGTGCACTCAGCACAGATACGCAGTATTTT.

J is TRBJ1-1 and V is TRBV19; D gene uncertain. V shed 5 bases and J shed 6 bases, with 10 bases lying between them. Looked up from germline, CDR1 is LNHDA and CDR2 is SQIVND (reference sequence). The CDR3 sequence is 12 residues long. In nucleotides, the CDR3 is TGTGCCAGTAGTTCACGGGTGGCTGAAGCTTTCTTT. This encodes CASSSRVAEAFF.